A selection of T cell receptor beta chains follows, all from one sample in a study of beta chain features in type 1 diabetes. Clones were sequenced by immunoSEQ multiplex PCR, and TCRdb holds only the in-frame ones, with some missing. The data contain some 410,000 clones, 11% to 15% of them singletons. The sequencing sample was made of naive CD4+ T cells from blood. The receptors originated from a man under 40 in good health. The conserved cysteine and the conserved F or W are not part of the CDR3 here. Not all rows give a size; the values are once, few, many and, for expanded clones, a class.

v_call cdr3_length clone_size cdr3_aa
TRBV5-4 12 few ASSLRTAPYEQY
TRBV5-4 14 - ASSLPGRIANYGYT
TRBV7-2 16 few ASRRTSGAPPSTDTQY
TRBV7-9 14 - ASSSYILSGANVLT
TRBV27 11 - ASNSLGRTEAF
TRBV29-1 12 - SVVRAGSTGELF
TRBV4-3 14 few ASSQTGLAGSETQY
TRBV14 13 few ASSQDRGANTEAF
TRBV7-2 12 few ASSLVPGGYEQY
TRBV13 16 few ASSLGLDRANSGNTIY
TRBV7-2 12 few ASRVSGGLETQY
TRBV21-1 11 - ASTRVGNTEAF
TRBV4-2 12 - ASSRQGLVTEAF
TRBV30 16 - AWSRVRAFPYSNQPQH
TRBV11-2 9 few ASSPMGEQY
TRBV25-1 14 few ASSDPSGGFYNEQF
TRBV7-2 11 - ASSSYENTEAF
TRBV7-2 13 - ASSLGYRGADTQY
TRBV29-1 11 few SVEGRLTDTQY
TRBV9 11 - ASSVAGPYEQY
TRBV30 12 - AWSVLSGGGGYT
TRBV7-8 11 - ASRPRGRDTQY
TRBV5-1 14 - ASSSGLAVIQETQY
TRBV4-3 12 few ASSRDRPTDTQY
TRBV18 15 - ASSPSLAGENTGELF